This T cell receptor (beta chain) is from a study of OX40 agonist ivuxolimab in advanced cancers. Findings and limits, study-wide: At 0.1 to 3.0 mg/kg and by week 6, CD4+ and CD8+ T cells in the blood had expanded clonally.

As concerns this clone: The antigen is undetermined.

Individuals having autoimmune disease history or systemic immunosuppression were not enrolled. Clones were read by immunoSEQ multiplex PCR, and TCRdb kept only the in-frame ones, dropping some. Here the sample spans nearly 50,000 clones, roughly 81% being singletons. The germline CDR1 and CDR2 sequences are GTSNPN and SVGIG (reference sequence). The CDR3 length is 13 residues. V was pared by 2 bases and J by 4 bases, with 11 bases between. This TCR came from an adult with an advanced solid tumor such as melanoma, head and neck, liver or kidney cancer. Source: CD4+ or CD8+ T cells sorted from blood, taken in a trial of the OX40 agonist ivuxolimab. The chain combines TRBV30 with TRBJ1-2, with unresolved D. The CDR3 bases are TGTGCCTGGAGTCTTCCCAGCTTCTATGGCTACACCTTC. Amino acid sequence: CAWSLPSFYGYTF.